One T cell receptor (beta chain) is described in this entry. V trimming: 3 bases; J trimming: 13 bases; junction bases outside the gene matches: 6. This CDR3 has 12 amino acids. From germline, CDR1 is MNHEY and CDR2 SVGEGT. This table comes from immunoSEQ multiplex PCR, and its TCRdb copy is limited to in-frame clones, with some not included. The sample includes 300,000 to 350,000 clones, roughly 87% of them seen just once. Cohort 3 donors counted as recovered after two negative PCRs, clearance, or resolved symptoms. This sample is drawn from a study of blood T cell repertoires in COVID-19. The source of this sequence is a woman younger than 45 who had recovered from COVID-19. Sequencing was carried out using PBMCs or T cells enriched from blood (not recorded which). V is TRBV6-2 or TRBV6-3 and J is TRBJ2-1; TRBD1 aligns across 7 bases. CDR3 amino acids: CASSYSTGYQFF. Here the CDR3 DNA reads TGTGCCAGCAGTTATTCGACAGGGTACCAGTTCTTC.